This T cell receptor beta chain was recorded in a study of cytomegalovirus exposure and HLA in healthy donors. Study-wide results and limits: Usually a TCR sequence was rare, but some public TCRs were found in many donors. The likely explanation for a cluster of highly shared sequence variants was sequencing artifact.

Deletions cut 7 bases from V and 7 bases from J, with 16 bases between. There are 14 residues in the CDR3. CDR1 and CDR2 (germline): MNHEY, SVGAGI. About this clone: The antigen remains unidentified.

PCR was performed using 60 Vbeta and 13 Jbeta primers. Repertoires were generated with immunoSEQ multiplex PCR, while TCRdb's copy carries only in-frame clones and drops some. The sample includes about 93,000 clones, around three quarters seen only once; the top ten take 0.45% to 0.6%. The chain carries TRBV6-5 and TRBJ1-4; possible D gene TRBD1, 5 bases. This receptor was obtained from a young man in good health and CMV-seronegative. Material: PBMCs. CDR3 protein: CASKGRGDGEKLFF. DNA of the CDR3: TGTGCCAGCAAGGGGCGGGGGGATGGTGAAAAACTGTTTTTT.